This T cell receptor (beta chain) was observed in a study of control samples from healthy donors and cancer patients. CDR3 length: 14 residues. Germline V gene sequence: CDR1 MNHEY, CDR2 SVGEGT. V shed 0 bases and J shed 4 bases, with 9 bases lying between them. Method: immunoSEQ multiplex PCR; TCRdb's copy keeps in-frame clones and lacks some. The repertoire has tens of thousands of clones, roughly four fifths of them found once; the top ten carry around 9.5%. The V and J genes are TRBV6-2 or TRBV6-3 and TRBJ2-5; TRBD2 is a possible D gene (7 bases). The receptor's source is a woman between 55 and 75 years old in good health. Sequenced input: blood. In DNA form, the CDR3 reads TGTGCCAGCAGTTACTCGGGGGGGCTAGAGACCCAGTACTTC. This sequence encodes CASSYSGGLETQYF.